These 27 T cell receptor beta chains came from one sample sequenced in a study of T cells in localized non-small cell lung cancer. Assay used: immunoSEQ multiplex PCR; TCRdb lists only in-frame clones, some missing. The sample lists roughly 16,000 clones; about 91% were seen once. The sample in question was peripheral blood, obtained before any cancer treatment. The origin of the receptors is a female donor over 55 with stage III squamous cell lung carcinoma.

The chain is built from TRBV5-1 and TRBJ1-2; D not resolved. CDR1 SGHRS and CDR2 YFSETQ come from the germline V gene. CDR3 size: 14 residues. V was shortened by 0 bases and J by 3 bases, with 9 bases between the two germline ends. The CDR3 is CASSLGGRDYGYTF. CDR3 bases: TGCGCCAGCAGCTTGGGAGGCCGGGACTATGGCTACACCTTC.

Remarks on this clone: The sample carries other DNA sequences with the same CDR3. The chain joins TRBV30 to TRBJ2-1; a weak D match, TRBD2 (7 bases). The CDR3 runs 15 residues. Per the germline V gene, CDR1 is GTSNPN and CDR2 is SVGIG (reference sequence). Trimming took 3 bases from V and 5 from J, leaving 17 bases between them. CDR3 nucleotides: TGTGCCTGGAGCGTAAGGGGGGGGGCCCACAATGAGCAGTTCTTC. This sequence encodes CAWSVRGGAHNEQFF.

The genes are TRBV5-1 and TRBJ2-1, with D hard to call. The CDR3 is made up of 14 amino acids. From germline, CDR1 is SGHRS and CDR2 YFSETQ. The germline V and J ends were trimmed by 4 bases and 6 bases, with 14 bases remaining between them. The CDR3 reads CASSVNSPSNEQFF. The CDR3 DNA sequence: TGCGCCAGCAGCGTCAACTCCCCTAGCAATGAGCAGTTCTTC.

The gene calls are TRBV9 and TRBJ1-1; 7 bases match TRBD1. The CDR3 extends over 15 amino acids. Unmatched junction bases numbered 9, after V lost 3 bases and J lost 4 bases. Germline V gene lookup returns CDR1 SGDLS and CDR2 YYNGEE. CDR3 amino acids: CASSEGTATGTEAFF. As DNA, the CDR3 is TGTGCCAGCAGCGAGGGGACAGCTACGGGCACTGAAGCTTTCTTT. Together with reference TRBV9 and TRBJ1-1, the CDR3 gives the full variable domain: DSGVTQTPKHLITATGQRVTLRCSPRSGDLSVYWYQQSLDQGLQFLIQYYNGEERAKGNILERFSAQQFPDLHSELNLSSLELGDSALYFCASSEGTATGTEAFFGQGTRLTVV.

The chain links TRBV30 to TRBJ1-5; the match to TRBD1 covers 7 bases. Trimming cost V 0 bases and J 4 bases; bases outside gene matches: 0. The CDR3 covers 13 residues. CDR1 and CDR2 (germline): GTSNPN, SVGIG (reference sequence). The CDR3 here is CAWSVQGNQPQHF. CDR3 bases: TGTGCCTGGAGTGTACAGGGGAATCAGCCCCAGCATTTT.

The rearrangement uses TRBV7-9 and TRBJ2-1; D gene ambiguous. Trimming took off 5 bases at V and 10 bases at J, with 9 bases between the two ends. The CDR3 has 11 amino acids. Germline V gives CDR1 SEHNR, CDR2 FQNEAQ (reference sequence). CDR3 sequence reads: CASSLYLEQFF. The CDR3, as DNA: TGTGCCAGCAGCCTTTATTTGGAGCAGTTCTTC.

The genes are TRBV7-2 and TRBJ2-3; 10 positions agree with TRBD1. CDR3 size: 15 residues. Germline V gene lookup returns CDR1 SGHTA and CDR2 FQGNSA. After removal of 5 bases from V and 3 bases from J, the junction contained 5 bases not matched to a gene. CDR3 loop: CASSLRQGATDTQYF. CDR3 nucleotide sequence: TGTGCCAGCAGCCTCCGACAGGGGGCAACAGATACGCAGTATTTT.

The genes are TRBV19 and TRBJ2-1, with TRBD2 identical over 14 bases. The CDR3 contains 17 residues. The V gene end was trimmed by 8 bases and the J gene end by 8 bases; junction bases not matched to a gene: 14. Germline V gives CDR1 LNHDA, CDR2 SQIVND (reference sequence). CDR3 residues: CASGGLAGVDFAHEQFF. CDR3 DNA sequence: TGTGCCAGTGGGGGACTAGCGGGAGTCGATTTCGCCCATGAGCAGTTCTTC. The whole variable domain, remainder taken from reference TRBV19 and TRBJ2-1, is DGGITQSPKYLFRKEGQNVTLSCEQNLNHDAMYWYRQDPGQGLRLIYYSQIVNDFQKGDIAEGYSVSREKKESFPLTVTSAQKNPTAFYLCASGGLAGVDFAHEQFFGPGTRLTVL.

V and J are TRBV14 and TRBJ2-5; D is possibly TRBD1 or TRBD2 (5 bases each). The CDR3 is 14 amino acids. Germline V lookup: CDR1 SGHDN, CDR2 FVKESK. The V end lost 3 bases, the J end lost 3 bases, and 11 bases lay between the germline ends. In DNA form, the CDR3 reads TGTGCCAGCAGCCAGGGGGTCGGAAAAGAGACCCAGTACTTC. It is translated as CASSQGVGKETQYF. Looking up the rest from reference TRBV14 and TRBJ2-5 gives the full variable domain: EAGVTQFPSHSVIEKGQTVTLRCDPISGHDNLYWYRRVMGKEIKFLLHFVKESKQDESGMPNNRFLAERTGGTYSTLKVQPAELEDSGVYFCASSQGVGKETQYFGPGTRLLVL.

This chain connects TRBV7-2 to TRBJ2-7; TRBD2 agrees at 8 bases. The germline V gene encodes CDR1 SGHTA and CDR2 FQGNSA. Trimming removed 5 bases from V and 6 bases from J; junction bases left unmatched: 6. The CDR3 covers 13 residues. The CDR3 region has the DNA TGTGCCAGCAGCCTCCGGACTAGCCGCGAGCAGTACTTC. Translation: CASSLRTSREQYF.

By share, this clone counts as medium-sized. The V call is TRBV7-9, the J call TRBJ2-5; D ambiguous. V gave up 5 bases and J gave up 5 bases, with 18 bases separating them. The CDR3 extends over 15 amino acids. The germline CDR1 and CDR2 sequences are SEHNR and FQNEAQ (reference sequence). The CDR3 nucleotides read TGTGCCAGCAGCCCAGAGATGTCCATGGGGGAGACCCAGTACTTC. Translated, it gives CASSPEMSMGETQYF.

The chain employs TRBV5-4 and TRBJ2-1, with D perhaps TRBD1 (6 bases). The V end was cut by 4 bases, the J end by 5 bases, with 13 bases between. Germline-derived CDR1 and CDR2 are SGHNT and YYREEE (reference sequence). CDR3 size: 14 residues. The CDR3 region is CASSEPGAHNEQFF. In nucleotides, the CDR3 is TGTGCCAGCAGCGAGCCAGGGGCCCACAATGAGCAGTTCTTC.

The chain has TRBV19 and TRBJ2-1; TRBD2 matches 7 bases. The CDR3 has 16 residues. Germline-derived CDR1 and CDR2 are LNHDA and SQIVND (reference sequence). The V gene end was trimmed by 3 bases and the J gene end by 1 base; junction bases not matched to a gene: 6. CDR3 sequence reads: CASSMSPSGSYNEQFF. Here the CDR3 DNA reads TGTGCCAGTAGTATGTCGCCTAGCGGTTCCTACAATGAGCAGTTCTTC.

The CDR3 here is CASSPRWGLAESYEQYF. CDR3 in DNA: TGTGCCAGCAGCCCACGTTGGGGGCTAGCGGAGTCCTACGAGCAGTACTTC. This chain joins TRBV11-2 and TRBJ2-7, with a weak D call TRBD2 (7 bases). The CDR3 consists of 17 residues. From germline, CDR1 is SGHAT and CDR2 FQNNGV. The V gene lost 5 bases and the J gene lost 1 base, with 21 bases spanning the gap.

The chain joins TRBV6-1 to TRBJ1-2; the match to TRBD1 covers 9 bases. The germline gives CDR1 MNHNS, CDR2 SASEGT. The CDR3 sequence is 15 residues long. Trimming removed 7 bases from V and 8 bases from J; junction bases left unmatched: 14. CDR3 residues: CASKPSPGQGFGYTF. The CDR3 DNA reads as TGTGCCAGCAAACCTAGCCCGGGACAGGGCTTCGGCTACACCTTC.

The V call is TRBV7-8, the J call TRBJ2-1; tentative D call: TRBD2 (6 bases). The V end was cut by 3 bases, the J end by 0 bases, with 9 bases between. This CDR3 contains 15 residues. The germline V gene encodes CDR1 SGHVS and CDR2 FQNEAQ. CDR3 region: CASSFIGSSYNEQFF. CDR3 nucleotide sequence: TGTGCCAGCAGCTTCATCGGGAGCTCCTACAATGAGCAGTTCTTC.

CDR3 DNA sequence: TGCGCCAGCAGCTTCTATAGCACAGATACGCAGTATTTT. It codes for CASSFYSTDTQYF. The chain couples TRBV5-1 to TRBJ2-3; D is undetermined. The CDR3 extends over 13 amino acids. Germline V gene data show CDR1 as SGHRS and CDR2 as YFSETQ. With 2 bases removed from V and 0 bases from J, the gap between germline ends came to 4 bases. Full variable domain (outside the CDR3, taken from reference TRBV5-1 and TRBJ2-3): KAGVTQTPRYLIKTRGQQVTLSCSPISGHRSVSWYQQTPGQGLQFLFEYFSETQRNKGNFPGRFSGRQFSNSRSEMNVSTLELGDSALYLCASSFYSTDTQYFGPGTRLTVL.

This clone was seen more than once but under ten times. The chain recombines TRBV19 with TRBJ2-3; D is perhaps TRBD1 (5 bases). This CDR3 has 16 residues. The germline V gene has CDR1 LNHDA and CDR2 SQIVND (reference sequence). With 5 bases removed from V and 0 bases from J, the gap between germline ends came to 15 bases. CDR3: CASSVRAQPSTDTQYF. DNA of the CDR3: TGTGCCAGTAGTGTCAGGGCCCAACCTAGCACAGATACGCAGTATTTT.

The genes are TRBV7-2 and TRBJ2-7, with 8 bases identical to TRBD2. V shed 5 bases and J 3 bases; nucleotides not matched to a gene: 6. From germline, CDR1 is SGHTA and CDR2 FQGNSA. The CDR3 is made up of 14 amino acids. The CDR3 bases are TGTGCCAGCAGCCCAGCCGGGGGGGTCTACGAGCAGTACTTC. Translation: CASSPAGGVYEQYF.

The V call is TRBV28, the J call TRBJ2-2; D remains ambiguous. The V end lost 3 bases, the J end lost 0 bases, and 5 bases lay between the germline ends. Germline V lookup: CDR1 MDHEN, CDR2 SYDVKM. The CDR3 is 14 residues long. The CDR3 loop is CASSFTANTGELFF. The DNA of the CDR3 is TGTGCCAGCAGTTTTACAGCGAACACCGGGGAGCTGTTTTTT.

This rearrangement joins TRBV9 to TRBJ2-3; 10 bases map to TRBD2. Trimming cost V 0 bases and J 4 bases; bases outside gene matches: 5. The germline V gene has CDR1 SGDLS and CDR2 YYNGEE. The CDR3 sequence is 16 residues long. The CDR3 DNA is TGTGCCAGCAGCGTAGAAGCGGGGGGGCCTCCAGATACGCAGTATTTT. Its protein is CASSVEAGGPPDTQYF.

The V and J genes are TRBV18 and TRBJ2-7; D is ambiguous. This CDR3 is 17 amino acids long. Trimming cost V 5 bases and J 3 bases, with 23 bases left between them. Germline CDR1 reads KGHSH; CDR2 reads LQKENI. CDR3: CASSTTFERVGGYEQYF. Here the CDR3 DNA reads TGTGCCAGCTCAACCACATTTGAACGCGTAGGTGGCTACGAGCAGTACTTC.

The chain couples TRBV15 to TRBJ2-1; TRBD2 aligns across 14 bases. J gave up 6 bases and V 7 bases, and 8 bases lay outside the gene matches. The germline gives CDR1 LNHNV, CDR2 YYDKDF (reference sequence). The CDR3 length is 16 residues. The CDR3 bases are TGTGCCACCACCGGGACTAGCGGGGGCTTAGCCAATGAGCAGTTCTTC. Translating gives CATTGTSGGLANEQFF.

The chain links TRBV9 to TRBJ2-3; possibly TRBD1 for D (6 bases). Trimming left V 2 bases short and J 2 bases short, with 12 bases between. Germline CDR1 and CDR2: SGDLS and YYNGEE. The CDR3 totals 15 residues. The CDR3 coding sequence is TGTGCCAGCAGCGTGAAGGACAGAACCACAGATACGCAGTATTTT. Translating it yields CASSVKDRTTDTQYF.

The V and J genes are TRBV29-1 and TRBJ1-2; unclear D gene. There are 12 residues in the CDR3. Germline V gene data show CDR1 as SQVTM and CDR2 as ANQGSEA. V was pared by 1 base and J by 8 bases, with 11 bases between. The CDR3 spells CSVEGPLYGYTF. DNA of the CDR3: TGCAGCGTTGAAGGACCGCTATACGGCTACACCTTC.

This sequence joins TRBV5-8 and TRBJ2-3; D unresolved. With 2 bases removed from V and 0 bases from J, the gap between germline ends came to 7 bases. This CDR3 region has 14 residues. CDR1 and CDR2 from the germline V gene are SGHTS and YDEGEE. The CDR3, as DNA: TGTGCCAGCAGCTTTAGGGCTAGCACAGATACGCAGTATTTT. Translated: CASSFRASTDTQYF.

The chain is built from TRBV27 and TRBJ1-2, with 9 bases identical to TRBD1. From germline, CDR1 is MNHEY and CDR2 SMNVEV (reference sequence). The CDR3 is 14 amino acids. Trimming cost V 4 bases and J 3 bases; bases outside gene matches: 3. The CDR3 sequence is CASSSQGAYYGYTF. The DNA for the CDR3 is TGTGCCAGCAGTTCACAGGGGGCCTACTATGGCTACACCTTC.